The 15 T cell receptor beta chains below all came from one sample that was sequenced in a study of blood T cell repertoires in COVID-19. Method: immunoSEQ multiplex PCR; TCRdb's copy keeps in-frame clones and lacks some. The data contain roughly 380,000 clones, about 90% of them singletons. The specimen sequenced was PBMCs or T cells enriched from blood (not recorded which). All receptors derive from a woman aged 30 to 39 who had been exposed to COVID-19.

The V and J genes are TRBV28 and TRBJ1-4; 9 bases line up with TRBD1. Looked up from germline, CDR1 is MDHEN and CDR2 is SYDVKM. This CDR3 has 16 residues. V was pared by 2 bases and J by 2 bases, with 3 bases of the junction left unmatched. CDR3 residues: CASSLVTGGTNEKLFF. The CDR3 coding sequence is TGTGCCAGCAGTTTAGTCACAGGGGGCACTAATGAAAAACTGTTTTTT.

The chain recombines TRBV28 with TRBJ2-1, with D perhaps TRBD1 (5 bases). Deletions cut 6 bases from V and 11 bases from J, with 14 bases between. Germline lookup yields CDR1 MDHEN and CDR2 SYDVKM. There are 12 residues in the CDR3. This chain's CDR3 is CASSKDRVQQFF. The CDR3 region has the DNA TGTGCCAGCAGCAAAGACAGAGTCCAGCAGTTCTTC. Looking up the rest from reference TRBV28 and TRBJ2-1 gives the full variable domain: DVKVTQSSRYLVKRTGEKVFLECVQDMDHENMFWYRQDPGLGLRLIYFSYDVKMKEKGDIPEGYSVSREKKERFSLILESASTNQTSMYLCASSKDRVQQFFGPGTRLTVL.

This rearrangement joins TRBV29-1 to TRBJ2-1, with a tentative D call TRBD1 (5 bases). This CDR3 has 13 residues. The germline V gene has CDR1 SQVTM and CDR2 ANQGSEA. Trimming left V 2 bases short and J 6 bases short, with 11 bases between. Here the CDR3 DNA reads TGCAGCGTTGAACAGGGCAAATCCAATGAGCAGTTCTTC. Translation: CSVEQGKSNEQFF.

V gene TRBV28 combines with J gene TRBJ2-5, with TRBD2 as a possible D gene (6 bases). V gave up 3 bases and J gave up 5 bases, with 16 bases separating them. The germline gives CDR1 MDHEN, CDR2 SYDVKM. The CDR3 is 15 amino acids. This chain's CDR3 is CASSFGGTGRETQYF. The CDR3 bases are TGTGCCAGCAGTTTTGGAGGGACCGGCCGGGAGACCCAGTACTTC.

The chain is built from TRBV6-5 and TRBJ2-7; tentatively, D is TRBD2 (5 bases). Germline V lookup: CDR1 MNHEY, CDR2 SVGAGI. Between the trimmed V and J ends, which lost 2 bases and 3 bases, there was a span of 5 bases. The CDR3 sequence is 12 residues long. The CDR3 nucleotides read TGTGCCAGCAGTTACGCGGGCTACGAGCAGTACTTC. Protein: CASSYAGYEQYF.

This clone has more than one count but fewer than ten. V gene TRBV12-3 or TRBV12-4 combines with J gene TRBJ2-3; D is unclear. V gave up 1 base and J gave up 11 bases, with 7 bases separating them. This CDR3 comprises 11 residues. CDR3 nucleotide sequence: TGTGCCAGCAGTTTAGGTTTAAAGCAGTATTTT. Amino acids: CASSLGLKQYF.

The chain combines TRBV5-6 with TRBJ2-3, with a tentative D call TRBD2 (6 bases). Deletions cut 2 bases from V and 1 base from J, with 14 bases between. Germline assignment: CDR1 SGHDT and CDR2 YYEEEE. The CDR3 contains 16 residues. Written as DNA, the CDR3 is TGTGCCAGCAGCTTAGTATCGGGAGATGGCACAGATACGCAGTATTTT. Amino acid sequence: CASSLVSGDGTDTQYF.

This rearrangement joins TRBV29-1 to TRBJ2-7, with D possibly being TRBD1 (5 bases). CDR1 is SQVTM, CDR2 ANQGSEA, per germline. The CDR3 loop spans 11 amino acids. The V and J ends lost 3 bases and 6 bases respectively, with 9 bases between them. CDR3 sequence reads: CSVEAGIEQYF. The CDR3 DNA sequence: TGCAGCGTTGAGGCAGGGATCGAGCAGTACTTC.

This clone was seen only a few times. The rearrangement uses TRBV2 and TRBJ1-3; possible D gene TRBD1, 5 bases. V was clipped by 8 bases and J by 2 bases, with 10 bases between them. This CDR3 has 13 residues. CDR1 and CDR2 from the germline V gene are SNHLY and FYNNEI. The CDR3 region is CASQPGPGNTIYF. The CDR3 DNA follows: TGTGCCAGCCAGCCAGGGCCTGGAAACACCATATATTTT.

The V and J genes are TRBV18 and TRBJ2-1; tentative D call: TRBD2 (5 bases). V was cut by 5 bases and J by 4 bases, with 12 bases left in between. The CDR3 totals 14 residues. The germline V gene encodes CDR1 KGHSH and CDR2 LQKENI. This chain's CDR3 is CASSISRDYNEQFF. In nucleotides, the CDR3 is TGTGCCAGCTCAATCTCGAGGGATTACAATGAGCAGTTCTTC.

This clone was recorded at least ten times. The chain is built from TRBV5-4 and TRBJ2-1; D perhaps matches TRBD2 (5 bases). V shed 6 bases and J shed 0 bases, with 10 bases lying between them. Germline V lookup: CDR1 SGHNT, CDR2 YYREEE (reference sequence). The CDR3 is 14 residues long. The CDR3 region has the DNA TGTGCCAGCACGGTCGAGGGCTCCTACAATGAGCAGTTCTTC. Translated, it gives CASTVEGSYNEQFF.

This chain joins TRBV6-6 and TRBJ2-3, with 13 bases identical to TRBD2. V lost 5 bases to trimming and J lost 6 bases; unmatched junction nucleotides: 11. The CDR3 totals 17 residues. CDR1 and CDR2 (germline): MNHNY, SVGAGI (reference sequence). In nucleotides, the CDR3 is TGTGCCAGCAGTCCCCGATGGACTAGCGGGAGTATGGATACGCAGTATTTT. This sequence encodes CASSPRWTSGSMDTQYF.

The chain joins TRBV10-1 to TRBJ2-2; tentatively, D is TRBD1 (5 bases). The CDR3 runs to 13 residues. Deletions cut 7 bases from V and 6 bases from J, with 12 bases between. The V gene's germline CDR1 is WNHNN and CDR2 SYGVQD (reference sequence). DNA for the CDR3: TGCGCCAGCATGTCAGGGTCGGCCGGGGAGCTGTTTTTT. It yields the protein CASMSGSAGELFF.

The V gene is TRBV5-1, the J gene TRBJ1-3; D perhaps matches TRBD1 (5 bases). The germline V gene has CDR1 SGHRS and CDR2 YFSETQ. This CDR3 spans 14 amino acids. Trimming removed 0 bases at V and 4 bases at J, with 8 bases between. In DNA, the CDR3 is TGCGCCAGCAGCTTGGACGGACACGGAAACACCATATATTTT. Translating it yields CASSLDGHGNTIYF.

The genes are TRBV19 and TRBJ1-1, with 7 bases that match TRBD1. The CDR3 consists of 14 residues. Looked up from germline, CDR1 is LNHDA and CDR2 is SQIVND (reference sequence). V lost 7 bases to trimming and J lost 0 bases; unmatched junction nucleotides: 5. This chain's CDR3 is CASTQTGMNTEAFF. The CDR3 DNA reads TGTGCCAGTACCCAGACAGGGATGAACACTGAAGCTTTCTTT.